This TCR beta chain stems from a study of blood T cells in healthy people across ages. Alongside a J-beta primer mix, a sample-barcoded 5' primer served in a second PCR lasting roughly 7 to 12 cycles. TCRdb redid the calling of the 5' RACE reads with MiXCR, one entry per CDR3 protein. The sample holds about 930,000 distinct CDR3 sequences, roughly 28% seen once. Germline V gene sequence: CDR1 SQVTM, CDR2 ANQGSEA. There are 11 residues in the CDR3. The V and J ends lost 5 bases and 3 bases respectively, with 8 bases between them. Every sample yielded at least 6.5 million isolated PBMCs. This clonotype was counted many times. These data are also associated with another study on T cells of mothers and their children.

This receptor was taken from a woman between 35 and 50 years old in good health. The sequenced material came from blood. The J gene is TRBJ2-7, the V gene TRBV29-1; D gene unclear. CDR3 nucleotides: TGCAGCGTTCTGGTGGGCTACGAGCAGTACTTC. Its translation is CSVLVGYEQYF.